This T cell receptor beta chain came from a study of Ad26.COV2.S vaccination and SARS-CoV-2 variants. Trimming shortened V by 3 bases and J by 5 bases, and 16 bases separated the two germline ends. This CDR3 contains 15 residues. Germline V gene data show CDR1 as SGHAT and CDR2 as FQNNGV. Libraries were prepared by immunoSEQ multiplex PCR; TCRdb keeps only in-frame clonotypes and omits some of them. The sample consists of fewer than 55,000 clones, roughly four fifths of them appearing once. The sequence was collected from a human donor who had recovered from COVID-19. This sequence joins TRBV11-2 and TRBJ1-2, with no clear D. The starting material was peripheral blood, obtained after recovery from COVID-19. CDR3 sequence: CASSFRPTDEYGYTF. The DNA of the CDR3 is TGTGCCAGCAGCTTTCGCCCGACGGATGAATATGGCTACACCTTC. The full variable domain, in which reference TRBV11-2 and TRBJ1-2 provide the parts outside the CDR3, is EAGVAQSPRYKIIEKRQSVAFWCNPISGHATLYWYQQILGQGPKLLIQFQNNGVVDDSQLPKDRFSAERLKGVDSTLKIQPAKLEDSAVYLCASSFRPTDEYGYTFGSGTRLTVV.